This T cell receptor beta chain was sequenced during a study of cytomegalovirus exposure and HLA in healthy donors. Each of the donors was a healthy bone marrow donor. Study-level findings and limits: Cytomegalovirus-associated status was assigned to approximately 160 TCR beta chains.

Concerning this clone itself: Its antigen is undetermined.

PCR amplification relied on 60 Vbeta primers (plus 13 Jbeta primers). Measured with immunoSEQ multiplex PCR; TCRdb has only the in-frame clones, and not every one. The profile covers tens of thousands of clones, with around three quarters appearing a single time and just under 20% taken by the ten largest. V was clipped by 4 bases and J by 1 base; unmatched bases: 10. Germline V lookup: CDR1 SGDLS, CDR2 YYNGEE. The CDR3 is made up of 16 amino acids. The TCR sequence derives from a woman aged 60-75 years in good health and CMV-seropositive. This sequence joins TRBV9 and TRBJ2-5; TRBD2 matches at 7 bases. The sample taken for sequencing was PBMCs. CDR3 nucleotides: TGTGCCAGCAGCCCCTTCGCGGGGGAGATCCAAGAGACCCAGTACTTC. It translates to CASSPFAGEIQETQYF.